This T cell receptor beta chain was sequenced during a study of blood T cell repertoires in COVID-19. The wider study: The analysed material was cDNA or gDNA that came from T cells, B-cell-depleted T cells, or PBMCs.

This CDR3 has 15 amino acids. V shed 7 bases and J shed 0 bases, with 13 bases lying between them. CDR1 and CDR2 from the germline V gene are MNHEY and SVGEGT. Individuals aged about 18 to 95 years were recruited from roughly 22 US areas. Participant-reported clinical history was the basis for cohort assignment. In the original analysis: Estimates of nucleated cell counts were drawn from the amplification of reference gene primers. The repertoire was sequenced with immunoSEQ multiplex PCR; TCRdb's copy has only in-frame clones and lacks some. The V and J calls and clone size were taken over from that table, and D and trimming were inferred from the DNA. Of 150,000 or so clones in the sample, roughly 84% were seen once.

Sequences were obtained from PBMCs or T cells enriched from blood (not recorded which). This chain uses TRBV6-2 or TRBV6-3 with TRBJ1-5; possibly TRBD1 for D (6 bases). The TCR was taken from a man aged 70-80 years who had been exposed to COVID-19. The CDR3 sequence is CASNPQGYSNQPQHF. The CDR3 nucleotides read TGTGCCAGCAACCCACAGGGCTATAGCAATCAGCCCCAGCATTTT.